These 17 T cell receptor beta chains originate from one sample sequenced in a study of T cell changes during pregnancy in multiple sclerosis. Method: immunoSEQ multiplex PCR; TCRdb's copy keeps in-frame clones and lacks some. The sample has tens of thousands of clones, approximately 90% seen once. The sample was peripheral blood, taken in the third trimester of pregnancy. The receptors were sampled from a female donor with multiple sclerosis, enrolled in a pregnancy study.

The V call is TRBV19, the J call TRBJ2-1; 8 bases line up with TRBD2. Germline V gives CDR1 LNHDA, CDR2 SQIVND (reference sequence). The CDR3 loop spans 15 amino acids. With 7 bases clipped from V and 4 bases from J, the junction kept 9 bases outside the gene matches. Written as DNA, the CDR3 is TGTGCCAGTAAAGTTGTCGCGGGGGGATACAATGAGCAGTTCTTC. Its protein is CASKVVAGGYNEQFF.

V and J are TRBV5-1 and TRBJ1-4; 7 nucleotides match TRBD1. CDR1 is SGHRS and CDR2 is YFSETQ in the germline V gene. The ends lost 0 bases at V and 3 bases at J; junction bases unmatched: 5. The CDR3 has 16 amino acids. CDR3 amino acids: CASSLGQGHPNEKLFF. Written as DNA, the CDR3 is TGCGCCAGCAGCTTGGGACAGGGACATCCTAATGAAAAACTGTTTTTT.

The rearrangement joins TRBV19 to TRBJ1-5; D possibly corresponds to TRBD1 (6 bases). The CDR3 is 14 amino acids. V was pared by 3 bases and J by 4 bases, with 10 bases between. Germline V lookup: CDR1 LNHDA, CDR2 SQIVND (reference sequence). The CDR3 DNA follows: TGTGCCAGTAGTATGGGGCAGGGGAATCAGCCCCAGCATTTT. Its translation is CASSMGQGNQPQHF. The full variable domain, in which reference TRBV19 and TRBJ1-5 provide the parts outside the CDR3, is DGGITQSPKYLFRKEGQNVTLSCEQNLNHDAMYWYRQDPGQGLRLIYYSQIVNDFQKGDIAEGYSVSREKKESFPLTVTSAQKNPTAFYLCASSMGQGNQPQHFGDGTRLSIL.

This clone was seen a handful of times. The V call is TRBV19, the J call TRBJ2-2, with D possibly being TRBD2 (6 bases). Germline CDR1 reads LNHDA; CDR2 reads SQIVND (reference sequence). V lost 7 bases and J lost 4, with 13 bases in between. The CDR3 consists of 14 residues. CDR3 coding DNA: TGTGCCAGTAAAACGGGAGAGGTCACCGGGGAGCTGTTTTTT. Translated: CASKTGEVTGELFF.

CDR3 nucleotide sequence: TGTGCCAGCAGTGGTACTAGCTCCTACAATGAGCAGTTCTTC. It yields the protein CASSGTSSYNEQFF. The chain is built from TRBV6-1 and TRBJ2-1; perhaps TRBD2 as D (5 bases). Germline V gene lookup returns CDR1 MNHNS and CDR2 SASEGT. CDR3 length: 14 amino acids. The V gene lost 4 bases and the J gene lost 0 bases, with 7 bases spanning the gap.

The rearrangement uses TRBV28 and TRBJ2-2, with 8 bases fitting TRBD2. V gave up 5 bases and J gave up 5 bases; unmatched junction bases: 7. The CDR3 runs to 15 residues. Germline V CDR1 and CDR2: MDHEN, SYDVKM. CDR3 protein: CASSPTGTRTGELFF. Written as DNA, the CDR3 is TGTGCCAGCAGTCCCACTGGGACTAGAACCGGGGAGCTGTTTTTT.

This chain links TRBV7-2 with TRBJ1-1; D gene ambiguous. Germline loops: CDR1 SGHTA, CDR2 FQGNSA. This CDR3 region has 16 residues. V was pared by 3 bases and J by 1 base, with 15 bases between. The CDR3 nucleotides read TGTGCCAGCAGCTTTATAGTCCGTCCGCGGAACACTGAAGCTTTCTTT. It codes for CASSFIVRPRNTEAFF.

J is TRBJ2-5 and V is TRBV2, with a tentative D call TRBD1 (5 bases). This CDR3 is 14 amino acids long. V shed 1 base and J shed 7 bases, with 13 bases lying between them. CDR1 and CDR2 from the germline V gene are SNHLY and FYNNEI. The DNA of the CDR3 is TGTGCCAGCAGTGAAGGGACGAACACAGGGACCCAGTACTTC. Residues: CASSEGTNTGTQYF.

The chain carries TRBV5-1 and TRBJ2-3, with a weak D call TRBD2 (5 bases). Germline values: CDR1 SGHRS, CDR2 YFSETQ. V was pared by 7 bases and J by 0 bases, with 15 bases between. There are 15 residues in the CDR3. CDR3 nucleotides: TGCGCCAGCGGTAACGACGGGGTTAGCACAGATACGCAGTATTTT. Translation: CASGNDGVSTDTQYF.

V usage is TRBV19 and J usage is TRBJ1-4; 9 nucleotides agree with TRBD1. This CDR3 is 15 amino acids long. With 9 bases clipped from V and 8 bases from J, the junction kept 13 bases outside the gene matches. Germline V gene sequence: CDR1 LNHDA, CDR2 SQIVND (reference sequence). The CDR3 loop reads CASQRGTGWREKLFF. DNA of the CDR3: TGTGCCAGCCAGAGGGGGACAGGGTGGCGGGAAAAACTGTTTTTT.

V gene TRBV9 combines with J gene TRBJ1-2; a weak D match, TRBD1 (6 bases). Germline-derived CDR1 and CDR2 are SGDLS and YYNGEE. V was shortened by 7 bases and J by 5 bases, with 18 bases between the two germline ends. This CDR3 is 14 amino acids long. In DNA form, the CDR3 reads TGTGCCAGCGCCAACAGGGTAGGAGGATATGGCTACACCTTC. Protein: CASANRVGGYGYTF. The full variable domain, in which reference TRBV9 and TRBJ1-2 provide the parts outside the CDR3, is DSGVTQTPKHLITATGQRVTLRCSPRSGDLSVYWYQQSLDQGLQFLIQYYNGEERAKGNILERFSAQQFPDLHSELNLSSLELGDSALYFCASANRVGGYGYTFGSGTRLTVV.

This clone has ten or more counts. The chain uses TRBV6-5 and TRBJ1-1; TRBD1 aligns across 8 bases. CDR3 length equals 15 residues. CDR1 is MNHEY and CDR2 is SVGAGI in the germline V gene. Trimming at V came to 4 bases and at J to 1 base, leaving 5 bases not matched to a gene. CDR3 protein: CASSSPTGANTEAFF. The CDR3 DNA is TGTGCCAGCAGTTCCCCGACAGGGGCGAACACTGAAGCTTTCTTT.

A remark on this clone: No DNA is shown, since the ends of the CDR3 on it are uncertain; the CDR3 is the one TCRdb lists. V is TRBV28 and J is TRBJ1-1; TRBD1, the table's D call, was not compared with the DNA. Termini included, the CDR3 measures 15 amino acids. Germline V gene sequence: CDR1 MDHEN, CDR2 SYDVKM. The CDR3 reads CASSSSTEYNTEAFF.

The gene calls are TRBV5-4 and TRBJ2-5, with 10 bases fitting TRBD2. The germline CDR1 and CDR2 sequences are SGHNT and YYREEE (reference sequence). CDR3 length: 17 residues. V trimming: 0 bases; J trimming: 4 bases; junction bases outside the gene matches: 9. CDR3 in DNA: TGTGCCAGCAGCTTGGGGCTAGCGGGAGTTCCGTCAGAGACCCAGTACTTC. Protein product: CASSLGLAGVPSETQYF.

This clone was seen more than once but under ten times. J is TRBJ2-4 and V is TRBV4-2; 8 bases agree with TRBD2. Germline CDR1 LGHNA, CDR2 YNFKEQ. The CDR3 is 18 residues long. The V gene end was trimmed by 0 bases and the J gene end by 0 bases; junction bases not matched to a gene: 7. The CDR3 nucleotides read TGTGCCAGCAGCCAAGATCTAGCGGGCACTTTAGCCAAAAACATTCAGTACTTC. Protein product: CASSQDLAGTLAKNIQYF.

The chain joins TRBV30 to TRBJ1-2; D possibly corresponds to TRBD1 (6 bases). V was trimmed by 4 bases and J by 2 bases, leaving 11 bases between them. This CDR3 is built from 13 residues. The germline CDR1 and CDR2 sequences are GTSNPN and SVGIG (reference sequence). In nucleotides, the CDR3 is TGTGCCTGGAAGAGGGACACCAACTATGGCTACACCTTC. This translates into CAWKRDTNYGYTF.

The V call is TRBV5-1, the J call TRBJ2-3; no definite D call. Germline V gene sequence: CDR1 SGHRS, CDR2 YFSETQ. CDR3 length: 15 residues. V was clipped by 6 bases and J by 3 bases, with 17 bases between them. As DNA, the CDR3 is TGCGCCAGCACCAGGTCCGTCGTTGGAACAGATACGCAGTATTTT. It codes for CASTRSVVGTDTQYF.